The 19 T cell receptor beta chains in this list originate from one sample, sequenced in a study of control samples from healthy donors and cancer patients (TCRdb year 2020). Library preparation used the immunoSEQ multiplex PCR assay. In TCRdb, the immuneACCESS table is reduced to in-frame sequences with V and J assigned. These tables do not hold every clone; where another copy was compared, an unresolved V gene accounts for under half, and the others remain unexplained. The sample table holds about 95,000 clones, of which roughly nine tenths were seen once. 13% to 15% of the sample is in the top ten clones. Sequencing used blood. These receptor sequences come from a woman in her seventies in good health.

The rearrangement uses TRBV6-1 and TRBJ2-7; D is unresolved. V was cut by 0 bases and J by 5 bases, with 11 bases left in between. This CDR3 region has 14 residues. Per germline, CDR1 MNHNS and CDR2 SASEGT. The CDR3 sequence is CASSEAWSNHEQYF. The CDR3 nucleotides are TGTGCCAGCAGTGAAGCGTGGAGTAATCACGAGCAGTACTTC.

This chain links TRBV9 with TRBJ1-3, with D hard to call. This CDR3 region has 16 residues. Germline values: CDR1 SGDLS, CDR2 YYNGEE. Trimming removed 3 bases from V and 0 bases from J, with 13 bases in between. The CDR3 nucleotides are TGTGCCAGCAGCGACCATTCAGCGAACTCTGGAAACACCATATATTTT. Its translation: CASSDHSANSGNTIYF.

This clone has just a few counts. This chain links TRBV11-2 with TRBJ2-6, with D tentatively TRBD2 (6 bases). Germline CDR1 and CDR2: SGHAT and FQNNGV. The CDR3 loop spans 19 amino acids. V lost 0 bases to trimming and J lost 0 bases, with 15 bases between them. The CDR3 reads CASSLESGLKSSGANVLTF. In nucleotides, the CDR3 is TGTGCCAGCAGCTTAGAGTCCGGACTAAAAAGCTCTGGGGCCAACGTCCTGACTTTC.

This clone has only one observation. CDR3 nucleotides: TGTGCCAGTAGCCTTCTCGATAGTGGGGGCAATCAGCCCCAGCATTTT. Encoded protein: CASSLLDSGGNQPQHF. The chain has TRBV19 and TRBJ1-5; no clear D. CDR1 is LNHDA, CDR2 SQIVND, per germline (reference sequence). The CDR3 loop spans 16 amino acids. The V gene lost 6 bases and the J gene lost 2 bases, with 17 bases spanning the gap. Based on the CDR3 plus reference TRBV19 and TRBJ1-5, the full variable domain is DGGITQSPKYLFRKEGQNVTLSCEQNLNHDAMYWYRQDPGQGLRLIYYSQIVNDFQKGDIAEGYSVSREKKESFPLTVTSAQKNPTAFYLCASSLLDSGGNQPQHFGDGTRLSIL.

This clone was found once. Mismatch with germline at one junction end may stem from a read error. This chain connects TRBV30 to TRBJ2-5; D is undetermined. The germline gives CDR1 GTSNPN, CDR2 SVGIG (reference sequence). CDR3 length equals 15 residues. The CDR3 loop is CAWGVPGPSGETQYF. The CDR3, as DNA: TGTGCCTGGGGTGTTCCGGGTCCTTCGGGAGAGACCCAGTACTTC.

The rearrangement links TRBV18 to TRBJ1-1; D not certain. Germline V CDR1 and CDR2: KGHSH, LQKENI. The CDR3 covers 15 residues. V gave up 3 bases and J gave up 4 bases, with 15 bases separating them. The CDR3, as DNA: TGTGCCAGCTCACCGATCCCAACTCTGGGCACTGAAGCTTTCTTT. Translating it yields CASSPIPTLGTEAFF.

The chain links TRBV30 to TRBJ1-4, with 7 bases that match TRBD1. Germline V CDR1 and CDR2: GTSNPN, SVGIG (reference sequence). The V gene end was trimmed by 1 base and the J gene end by 3 bases; junction bases not matched to a gene: 8. CDR3 length: 16 residues. The CDR3 region has the DNA TGTGCCTGGAGTGGGGCAGGGGGGTTTTCTAATGAAAAACTGTTTTTT. This sequence encodes CAWSGAGGFSNEKLFF.

J is TRBJ1-2 and V is TRBV18; D ambiguous. CDR1 is KGHSH, CDR2 LQKENI, per germline. The CDR3 is made up of 13 amino acids. Trimming cost V 6 bases and J 7 bases, with 15 bases left between them. CDR3 region: CASSPGREGGYTF. The CDR3 DNA sequence: TGTGCCAGCTCCCCGGGGAGAGAGGGTGGCTACACCTTC.

The CDR3 spells CATGGFSYNEQFF. CDR3 nucleotides: TGTGCCACGGGGGGCTTCTCCTACAATGAGCAGTTCTTC. The chain uses TRBV15 and TRBJ2-1, with D perhaps given as TRBD1 or TRBD2 (6 bases each). Germline CDR1 is LNHNV and CDR2 is YYDKDF (reference sequence). V was shortened by 9 bases and J by 0 bases, with 9 bases between the two germline ends. There are 13 residues in the CDR3.

The V gene is TRBV19, the J gene TRBJ1-6; D is unresolved. The germline gives CDR1 LNHDA, CDR2 SQIVND (reference sequence). V was trimmed by 2 bases and J by 9 bases, leaving 11 bases between them. This CDR3 has 14 residues. CDR3 amino acids: CASSITRTVSPLHF. The DNA of the CDR3 is TGTGCCAGTAGTATAACTCGGACGGTTTCACCCCTCCACTTT.

This chain links TRBV15 with TRBJ2-1; D perhaps matches TRBD1 (6 bases). V was pared by 0 bases and J by 0 bases, with 9 bases between. This CDR3 is 16 amino acids long. Germline CDR1 reads LNHNV; CDR2 reads YYDKDF (reference sequence). DNA for the CDR3: TGTGCCACCAGCAGAGATTTGGGGGCCTCCTACAATGAGCAGTTCTTC. Amino acids: CATSRDLGASYNEQFF.

The chain joins TRBV19 to TRBJ2-3, with 8 positions matching TRBD2. From germline, CDR1 is LNHDA and CDR2 SQIVND (reference sequence). V was clipped by 6 bases and J by 0 bases; unmatched bases: 8. The CDR3 extends over 16 amino acids. CDR3 sequence (DNA): TGTGCCAGTAGACCACGGGGGGGGCCTAGCACAGATACGCAGTATTTT. The encoded protein is CASRPRGGPSTDTQYF.

V usage is TRBV5-1 and J usage is TRBJ1-3, with D possibly matching TRBD1 (5 bases). V lost 7 bases and J 0 bases, leaving 14 bases between the germline ends. CDR1 SGHRS and CDR2 YFSETQ come from the germline V gene. This CDR3 comprises 15 residues. The CDR3 here is CASAREGSSGNTIYF. CDR3 sequence (DNA): TGCGCCAGCGCACGTGAGGGGAGCTCTGGAAACACCATATATTTT.

The chain couples TRBV10-3 to TRBJ2-1; the match to TRBD1 covers 9 bases. CDR1 is ENHRY, CDR2 SYGVKD, per germline. The CDR3 extends over 15 amino acids. V lost 10 bases, J lost 3 bases, and 10 bases stayed unmatched. The CDR3 DNA is TGTGCCACCGAAACCGACAGGGGGGACTACAATGAGCAGTTCTTC. Its translation: CATETDRGDYNEQFF.

The chain has TRBV14 and TRBJ2-4; D unclear. V lost 2 bases to trimming and J lost 6 bases, with 8 bases between them. The CDR3 extends over 13 amino acids. Germline CDR1 reads SGHDN; CDR2 reads FVKESK. For the CDR3, the DNA is TGTGCCAGCAGCCAAAACACCCTAAACATTCAGTACTTC. Translated, it gives CASSQNTLNIQYF.

The V gene is TRBV7-2, the J gene TRBJ1-5; D is uncertain. There are 17 residues in the CDR3. The germline gives CDR1 SGHTA, CDR2 FQGNSA. Trimming stripped 2 bases from V and 9 bases from J, with 23 bases between. The CDR3 protein is CASSLTFEVAGSAPQHF. CDR3 nucleotides: TGTGCCAGCAGCTTAACCTTCGAAGTGGCGGGGTCAGCGCCCCAGCATTTT.

The chain uses TRBV6-5 and TRBJ1-2; maybe TRBD1 (6 bases). The germline V and J ends were trimmed by 2 bases and 6 bases, with 13 bases remaining between them. The germline CDR1 and CDR2 sequences are MNHEY and SVGAGI. The CDR3 loop spans 14 amino acids. CDR3 sequence (DNA): TGTGCCAGCAGTTACCGGACAGCAGCTAATGGCTACACCTTC. Translating gives CASSYRTAANGYTF.

The chain joins TRBV19 to TRBJ1-1, with TRBD1 as a possible D gene (6 bases). V shed 6 bases and J shed 8 bases, with 22 bases lying between them. Germline loops: CDR1 LNHDA, CDR2 SQIVND (reference sequence). There are 15 residues in the CDR3. The DNA for the CDR3 is TGTGCCAGTAGCAAAGGGGGATCGTACAGAGGAGAAGCTTTCTTT. This translates into CASSKGGSYRGEAFF.

The J gene is TRBJ1-2, the V gene TRBV5-1; TRBD1 matches 9 bases. The CDR3 runs 15 residues. The germline V gene has CDR1 SGHRS and CDR2 YFSETQ. Losses at the gene ends were 7 bases for V and 3 bases for J; bases not matched to a gene: 10. The DNA for the CDR3 is TGCGCCAGCGGCCTTGGACAGGGGATCGACTATGGCTACACCTTC. Translating gives CASGLGQGIDYGYTF.